Sequencing of this T cell receptor beta chain was carried out in a study of blood T cells in healthy people across ages. The germline gives CDR1 SGHRS, CDR2 YFSETQ. The length of the CDR3 is 16 residues. With 0 bases clipped from V and 2 bases from J, the junction kept 3 bases outside the gene matches. The use of a sample-barcoded 5' primer and a J-beta primer mix characterized a second PCR of roughly 7 to 11 cycles. Each TCR beta cDNA got a 12-nucleotide random molecular identifier. Sequencing of every sample gave 2.5 million or more CDR3-containing paired-end reads. TCRdb called the 5' RACE reads again in MiXCR, with one record for every CDR3 protein. The data contain hundreds of thousands of distinct CDR3 sequences, over 40% of them singletons. This clonotype was seen a few times. Healthy Caucasian individuals from Russia aged about 6 to 100 served as donors. Each sample provided at least 6 micrograms of extracted total RNA.

The chain employs TRBV5-1 and TRBJ1-2; 11 bases fit TRBD1. The sample was blood. The TCR comes from a man older than 75 in good health. The CDR3: CASSLDGQGANYGYTF. The CDR3 DNA reads as TGCGCCAGCAGCTTGGATGGACAGGGGGCGAACTATGGCTACACCTTC. Combining the CDR3 with reference TRBV5-1 and TRBJ1-2 gives the whole variable domain KAGVTQTPRYLIKTRGQQVTLSCSPISGHRSVSWYQQTPGQGLQFLFEYFSETQRNKGNFPGRFSGRQFSNSRSEMNVSTLELGDSALYLCASSLDGQGANYGYTFGSGTRLTVV.